The 20 T cell receptor beta chains below come from one sample, sequenced in a study of post-analysis software for immune sequencing data. cDNA libraries of TCR beta carried unique molecular identifiers. Each CDR3 protein is one row after TCRdb ran MiXCR on the PCR reads. The table lists some 690,000 distinct CDR3 sequences, 59% of them singletons. For these receptors, no antigen is known. Study-wide findings and caveats: Roughly 5 TRBV segments were significantly more frequent in patients than in controls. TRBV5-6, TRBV5-1 and TRBV20-1 were among these segments.

Sequenced: blood. Source of these receptors: a girl aged 2 to 10 with multiple sclerosis.

The sample holds many counts of this clonotype. Compared with germline, one end of the junction differs, possibly owing to a read error. The chain carries TRBV5-1 and TRBJ2-5, with D hard to call. CDR1 and CDR2 from the germline V gene are SGHRS and YFSETQ. The CDR3 is 11 residues long. This chain's CDR3 is CASSFAETQYF. The CDR3 DNA reads as TGTGCCAGCAGTTTTGCAGAGACCCAGTACTTC.

In DNA form, the CDR3 reads TGCGCCAGCAGCAAAGCCGGGACGGCCTCCTACGAGCAGTACTTC. Translating it yields CASSKAGTASYEQYF. This chain connects TRBV5-1 to TRBJ2-7; TRBD1 or TRBD2 may be the D gene (5 bases each). V was clipped by 4 bases and J by 0 bases, with 14 bases between them. The germline CDR1 and CDR2 sequences are SGHRS and YFSETQ. The CDR3 runs 15 residues.

The chain employs TRBV29-1 and TRBJ2-1; 15 nucleotides line up with TRBD2. With V trimmed by 7 bases and J by 7 bases, 8 bases remained unmatched. The CDR3 spans 15 residues. In germline, CDR1 is SQVTM, CDR2 ANQGSEA. As DNA, the CDR3 is TGCAGCGGAAAACTTGGGACTAGCGGGAGGAATGAGCAGTTCTTC. Its translation: CSGKLGTSGRNEQFF.

The table lists this clonotype with a few counts. This chain connects TRBV20-1 to TRBJ2-7; the D gene is possibly TRBD2 (6 bases). V dropped 6 bases and J dropped 2 bases, with 14 bases sitting between them. The CDR3 loop spans 13 amino acids. Germline lookup yields CDR1 DFQATT and CDR2 SNEGSKA (reference sequence). The CDR3 region is CSASLASAYEQYF. In DNA form, the CDR3 reads TGCAGTGCGTCACTAGCATCTGCCTACGAGCAGTACTTC.

V and J are TRBV10-3 and TRBJ2-5; TRBD1 matches 10 bases. V lost 4 bases to trimming and J lost 3 bases; unmatched junction nucleotides: 5. CDR3 length: 15 amino acids. CDR1 is ENHRY, CDR2 SYGVKD, per germline. The CDR3 here is CAISARGTGEETQYF. The CDR3 DNA sequence: TGTGCCATCAGTGCGCGCGGGACAGGGGAAGAGACCCAGTACTTC.

The chain recombines TRBV15 with TRBJ2-1; D tentatively reads TRBD1 or TRBD2 (5 bases each). CDR1 and CDR2 from the germline V gene are LNHNV and YYDKDF (reference sequence). CDR3 size: 14 residues. V was cut by 9 bases and J by 4 bases, with 16 bases left in between. The CDR3 loop is CATETERTYNEQFF. In DNA, the CDR3 is TGTGCCACAGAGACAGAACGGACTTACAATGAGCAGTTCTTC.

J is TRBJ2-5 and V is TRBV10-3, with D perhaps TRBD1 (6 bases). Trimming left V 4 bases short and J 2 bases short, with 8 bases between. There are 13 residues in the CDR3. Per the germline V gene, CDR1 is ENHRY and CDR2 is SYGVKD. The DNA for the CDR3 is TGTGCCATCAGTGGTGGGACACAAGAGACCCAGTACTTC. Translated: CAISGGTQETQYF.

V gene TRBV29-1 combines with J gene TRBJ1-1; D is possibly TRBD1 (6 bases). This CDR3 spans 14 amino acids. Between the trimmed V and J ends, which lost 3 bases and 5 bases, there was a span of 16 bases. CDR1 SQVTM and CDR2 ANQGSEA come from the germline V gene. The CDR3 loop reads CSVEGTKAGTEAFF. Here the CDR3 DNA reads TGCAGCGTTGAGGGGACAAAGGCGGGGACTGAAGCTTTCTTT.

The chain carries TRBV7-8 and TRBJ2-7; D is possibly TRBD2 (6 bases). Germline V lookup: CDR1 SGHVS, CDR2 FQNEAQ. The CDR3 is 15 amino acids. The V and J ends lost 6 bases and 2 bases respectively, with 17 bases between them. CDR3 protein: CASRARLGSTYEQYF. DNA of the CDR3: TGTGCCAGCAGAGCTAGACTAGGATCCACCTACGAGCAGTACTTC. Together with reference TRBV7-8 and TRBJ2-7, the CDR3 gives the full variable domain: GAGVSQSPRYKVAKRGQDVALRCDPISGHVSLFWYQQALGQGPEFLTYFQNEAQLDKSGLPSDRFFAERPEGSVSTLKIQRTQQEDSAVYLCASRARLGSTYEQYFGPGTRLTVT.

This sequence joins TRBV6-5 and TRBJ2-7; no reliable D call. The germline CDR1 and CDR2 sequences are MNHEY and SVGAGI. With 4 bases removed from V and 7 bases from J, the gap between germline ends came to 8 bases. The CDR3 extends over 11 amino acids. The CDR3 region is CASSSPLEQYF. The CDR3 DNA follows: TGTGCCAGCAGTTCCCCGTTAGAGCAGTACTTC.

This chain uses TRBV7-9 with TRBJ1-1, with TRBD1 matching 8 bases. CDR1 and CDR2 from the germline V gene are SEHNR and FQNEAQ (reference sequence). J gave up 1 base and V 1 base, and 2 bases lay outside the gene matches. The CDR3 length is 15 residues. CDR3 residues: CASSLGTGQNTEAFF. CDR3 DNA sequence: TGTGCCAGCAGCTTAGGGACAGGGCAGAACACTGAAGCTTTCTTT.

The chain combines TRBV2 with TRBJ2-7; a possible D gene is TRBD1 (6 bases). This CDR3 spans 14 amino acids. Germline CDR1 reads SNHLY; CDR2 reads FYNNEI. V lost 4 bases to trimming and J lost 1 base, with 11 bases between them. CDR3 DNA sequence: TGTGCCAGCAGTGGGACAGAGAATTCCTACGAGCAGTACTTC. It encodes CASSGTENSYEQYF.

This clonotype came up a few times. The chain links TRBV29-1 to TRBJ2-1, with 8 bases that match TRBD1. The CDR3 extends over 13 amino acids. V lost 6 bases, J lost 7 bases, and 8 bases stayed unmatched. Per the germline V gene, CDR1 is SQVTM and CDR2 is ANQGSEA. The CDR3 bases are TGCAGCGTCGCCAGGGGGCTGGGGAATGAGCAGTTCTTC. This sequence encodes CSVARGLGNEQFF.

The CDR3: CASSPGQVQETQYF. The CDR3 DNA reads TGCGCCAGCAGCCCTGGACAGGTCCAAGAGACCCAGTACTTC. This chain links TRBV5-1 with TRBJ2-5; 7 bases are a match to TRBD1. This CDR3 spans 14 amino acids. Trimming took 4 bases from V and 1 from J; bases not matched to a gene: 4. The germline V gene has CDR1 SGHRS and CDR2 YFSETQ.

This sequence joins TRBV12-3 or TRBV12-4 and TRBJ2-3, with D perhaps TRBD1 (5 bases). The CDR3 has 13 amino acids. Trimming cost V 3 bases and J 10 bases, with 14 bases left between them. CDR3 amino acids: CASSFRRQGSQYF. The DNA of the CDR3 is TGTGCCAGCAGTTTCAGAAGGCAGGGTTCGCAGTATTTT.

J is TRBJ2-3 and V is TRBV29-1; a possible D gene is TRBD2 (6 bases). The CDR3 contains 14 residues. Per the germline V gene, CDR1 is SQVTM and CDR2 is ANQGSEA. Trimming shortened V by 4 bases and J by 0 bases, and 11 bases separated the two germline ends. The CDR3 protein is CSVGREPSTDTQYF. The CDR3 DNA sequence: TGCAGCGTTGGCCGGGAGCCGAGCACAGATACGCAGTATTTT.

This clonotype was detected once. The V gene is TRBV25-1, the J gene TRBJ1-2, with D perhaps TRBD1 (5 bases). Trimming cost V 2 bases and J 7 bases, with 5 bases left between them. This CDR3 is built from 11 residues. Per germline, CDR1 MGHDK and CDR2 SYGVNS. The CDR3 loop reads CASSEDSGYTF. The DNA of the CDR3 is TGTGCCAGCAGTGAAGACAGTGGCTACACCTTC.

The CDR3 nucleotides are TGTGCTAGTGGCCGCCAGCCCCCCTTAGCAGCCAGCTCCTACAATGAGCAGTTCTTC. This encodes CASGRQPPLAASSYNEQFF. The chain couples TRBV12-5 to TRBJ2-1; D unresolved. CDR3 length: 19 residues. Per the germline V gene, CDR1 is LGHNT and CDR2 is FRNRAP. Trimming cost V 6 bases and J 0 bases, with 24 bases left between them.

This clonotype appeared a few times. The chain has TRBV6-5 and TRBJ2-5; D perhaps matches TRBD2 (7 bases). The CDR3 spans 16 residues. Looked up from germline, CDR1 is MNHEY and CDR2 is SVGAGI. The V end was cut by 6 bases, the J end by 4 bases, with 21 bases between. The CDR3 loop reads CASRRDGEGVAETQYF. CDR3 coding DNA: TGTGCCAGCAGACGCGATGGGGAGGGGGTCGCAGAGACCCAGTACTTC.

V gene TRBV29-1 combines with J gene TRBJ2-7; D not certain. The germline CDR1 and CDR2 sequences are SQVTM and ANQGSEA. V lost 4 bases to trimming and J lost 0 bases, with 7 bases between them. The CDR3 has 12 amino acids. As DNA, the CDR3 is TGCAGCGTTGGAGAGGACTCCTACGAGCAGTACTTC. This translates into CSVGEDSYEQYF.